Listed below are T cell receptor beta chains from one sample, sequenced in a study of CD8 T cells in ankylosing spondylitis. Each CDR3 protein is one row after TCRdb ran MiXCR on the 5' RACE reads. This table holds 250,000 or so distinct CDR3 sequences, about 10% found once. The sample was blood, either unsorted or a sorted T cell fraction (not recorded which). Source of these receptors: a male donor with ankylosing spondylitis or in good health (not recorded which). CDR3s include the opening cysteine and the closing phenylalanine or tryptophan. Fields, in order: clone size, V gene, J gene, D gene, CDR3 protein, CDR3 DNA. D genes are given only for firm matches. Size values are once, few and many counts, or a class for expanded clones, and some rows have none.

>.|TRBV10-3|TRBJ2-2|.
CAISERGLNTGELFF
TGTGCCATCAGTGAAAGAGGGCTAAACACCGGGGAGCTGTTTTTT
>many|TRBV28|TRBJ2-1|TRBD1
CASSLRTGFYNEQFF
TGTGCCAGCAGTTTAAGGACAGGGTTCTACAATGAGCAGTTCTTC
>.|TRBV14|TRBJ2-3|.
CASSQRRGGDTQYF
TGTGCCAGCAGCCAAAGACGGGGTGGAGATACGCAGTATTTT
>many|TRBV12-3/TRBV12-4|TRBJ2-2|TRBD2
CASSLGTSWELFF
TGTGCCAGCAGTTTGGGGACTAGCTGGGAGCTGTTTTTT
>few|TRBV6-1|TRBJ2-2|TRBD2
CASSVTSGRNTGELFF
TGTGCCAGCAGCGTGACTAGCGGGAGAAACACCGGGGAGCTGTTTTTT
>many|TRBV20-1|TRBJ1-2|.
CSASLNSYGYTF
TGCAGTGCAAGTTTAAACAGCTATGGCTACACCTTC
>many|TRBV12-3/TRBV12-4|TRBJ2-5|TRBD1
CASSSHRGETQYF
TGTGCCAGCAGTTCCCACAGGGGGGAGACCCAGTACTTC
>.|TRBV29-1|TRBJ1-2|TRBD1
CSVGTGGDYGYTF
TGCAGCGTTGGGACAGGGGGCGACTATGGCTACACCTTC
>few|TRBV4-2|TRBJ2-5|TRBD2
CASSRTSGGQETQYF
TGTGCCAGCAGTCGAACTAGCGGGGGGCAAGAGACCCAGTACTTC
>many|TRBV5-1|TRBJ2-7|TRBD1
CASSEGTGALYEQYF
TGCGCCAGCAGCGAGGGGACAGGGGCCCTCTACGAGCAGTACTTC
>many|TRBV29-1|TRBJ1-2|.
CSVGSRRDGYTF
TGCAGCGTTGGCTCCAGACGAGATGGCTACACCTTC
>.|TRBV11-3|TRBJ2-5|.
CASSLGVWEEETQYF
TGTGCCAGCAGCTTAGGTGTGTGGGAAGAAGAGACCCAGTACTTC
>.|TRBV3-1|TRBJ2-3|TRBD2
CASSQGSGGHTATQYF
TGTGCCAGCAGCCAAGGTAGCGGGGGCCACACAGCTACGCAGTATTTT
>many|TRBV5-1|TRBJ1-2|.
CASSLRQYYGYTF
TGCGCCAGCAGCCTCAGACAGTACTATGGCTACACCTTC
>many|TRBV5-6|TRBJ2-2|.
CASSLTGQLNTGELFF
TGTGCCAGCAGCTTGACTGGACAGCTAAACACCGGGGAGCTGTTTTTT
>few|TRBV11-2|TRBJ2-3|.
CASSFQGPDTQYF
TGTGCCAGCAGCTTTCAGGGACCAGATACGCAGTATTTT
>many|TRBV20-1|TRBJ2-1|.
CSALRDTYPNEQFF
TGCAGTGCTTTAAGGGACACCTACCCCAATGAGCAGTTCTTC
>many|TRBV4-2|TRBJ1-6|.
CASKGGVSPLHF
TGTGCCAGCAAGGGGGGTGTATCACCCCTCCACTTT
>many|TRBV20-1|TRBJ2-7|.
CSARVGTGSFYEQYF
TGCAGTGCTAGAGTCGGGACTGGTTCCTTCTACGAGCAGTACTTC
>many|TRBV5-1|TRBJ2-3|.
CASSLGGQFSTDTQYF
TGCGCCAGCAGCCTCGGGGGGCAGTTCAGCACAGATACGCAGTATTTT
>.|TRBV7-9|TRBJ2-3|TRBD2
CASSLMGLASSTDTQYF
TGTGCCAGCAGCTTAATGGGACTAGCGTCTAGCACAGATACGCAGTATTTT
>many|TRBV15|TRBJ2-1|TRBD2
CATSRQLAGGSNEQFF
TGTGCCACCAGCAGGCAACTAGCGGGGGGTTCCAATGAGCAGTTCTTC
>many|TRBV10-3|TRBJ2-7|.
CAISESRQYHYYEQYF
TGTGCCATCAGTGAGTCGAGACAGTACCACTACTACGAGCAGTACTTC
>few|TRBV7-9|TRBJ2-7|TRBD2
CASSSKGLAYEQYF
TGTGCCAGCAGCTCCAAGGGACTAGCCTACGAGCAGTACTTC
>many|TRBV10-3|TRBJ1-2|.
CATRGEDGGYTF
TGTGCCACCCGGGGGGAAGACGGGGGCTACACCTTC
>many|TRBV5-1|TRBJ2-5|.
CASSSELASAETQYF
TGCGCCAGCAGCTCGGAACTAGCAAGTGCAGAGACCCAGTACTTC
>many|TRBV27|TRBJ2-7|TRBD1
CASSLGQGFYEQYF
TGTGCCAGCAGTCTGGGACAGGGATTTTACGAGCAGTACTTC
>.|TRBV12-3/TRBV12-4|TRBJ2-7|.
CASSLKPSYEQYF
TGTGCCAGCAGTTTAAAGCCCTCCTACGAGCAGTACTTC
>.|TRBV6-6|TRBJ2-6|TRBD2
CASSLGLADSGANVLTF
TGTGCCAGCTCCCTTGGACTAGCGGACTCTGGGGCCAACGTCCTGACTTTC
>few|TRBV20-1|TRBJ2-4|.
CSARERGAGPYVGAKNIQYF
TGCAGTGCTAGAGAACGGGGGGCAGGACCTTACGTTGGAGCCAAAAACATTCAGTACTTC
>many|TRBV12-3/TRBV12-4|TRBJ1-2|TRBD1
CASSPTPGGVYGYTF
TGTGCCAGCAGCCCTACCCCAGGGGGCGTCTATGGCTACACCTTC
>.|TRBV5-1|TRBJ2-5|.
CASSLFQGSGETQYF
TGCGCCAGCAGCTTGTTTCAAGGGTCGGGAGAGACCCAGTACTTC
>few|TRBV6-1|TRBJ1-2|.
CASSRGSGDPKGYTF
TGTGCCAGCAGTCGCGGTTCAGGGGATCCCAAAGGCTACACCTTC
>few|TRBV29-1|TRBJ2-3|TRBD2
CSVESGGLSTDTQYF
TGCAGCGTTGAAAGCGGGGGACTGAGCACAGATACGCAGTATTTT
>.|TRBV10-2|TRBJ2-3|TRBD2
CASTRLAGASTDTQYF
TGCGCCAGCACCCGACTAGCGGGGGCAAGCACAGATACGCAGTATTTT
>few|TRBV28|TRBJ2-5|.
CASSPAGRSETQYF
TGTGCCAGCAGCCCTGCCGGGCGGTCAGAGACCCAGTACTTC
>.|TRBV7-9|TRBJ2-7|TRBD1
CASAGQGNYEQYF
TGTGCCAGCGCGGGACAGGGAAACTACGAGCAGTACTTC
>many|TRBV6-1|TRBJ2-3|.
CASSTEGHTQYF
TGTGCCAGCTCGACCGAGGGGCATACGCAGTATTTT
>few|TRBV5-4|TRBJ2-1|TRBD2
CASSFEKTSANEQFF
TGTGCCAGCAGCTTTGAGAAGACTAGCGCCAATGAGCAGTTCTTC
>many|TRBV5-1|TRBJ2-2|TRBD1
CASSSTDRVVTGELFF
TGCGCCAGCAGCTCTACGGACAGGGTGGTCACCGGGGAGCTGTTTTTT
>few|TRBV6-5|TRBJ1-1|TRBD1
CASSLQGADTEAFF
TGTGCCAGCAGTTTACAGGGGGCGGACACTGAAGCTTTCTTT
>.|TRBV3-1|TRBJ2-5|TRBD2
CASSQEIAGGQETQYF
TGTGCCAGCAGCCAAGAGATCGCCGGGGGGCAAGAGACCCAGTACTTC
>many|TRBV9|TRBJ2-3|.
CASTRIGLSTDTQYF
TGTGCCAGCACCCGTATCGGACTCTCCACAGATACGCAGTATTTT
>many|TRBV5-1|TRBJ2-7|.
CASSLTGSLLEQYF
TGCGCCAGCAGCTTGACAGGGTCTCTACTTGAGCAGTACTTC
>many|TRBV5-1|TRBJ2-1|TRBD2
CASAGTSDEQFF
TGCGCCTCCGCCGGGACTAGCGATGAGCAGTTCTTC
>.|TRBV5-1|TRBJ2-7|.
CASSLTRLGDEQYF
TGCGCCAGCAGCTTGACCAGGCTGGGTGACGAGCAGTACTTC